This T cell receptor (beta chain) came from a study of CD8 T cells in ankylosing spondylitis. CDR3 length: 14 amino acids. V gave up 2 bases and J gave up 7 bases; unmatched junction bases: 5. Germline V gene sequence: CDR1 MNHEY, CDR2 SMNVEV (reference sequence). Notes on the study in general: A motif in TCR beta, a set of under ten highly homologous variants, appeared characteristic of ankylosing spondylitis blood. There was reportedly significant enrichment of clones that were disease-linked in matched ankylosing spondylitis synovial fluid. There were earlier reports of some motif variants in reactive arthritis synovial fluid and blood.

As the method for making TCR beta libraries, quantitative 5'-RACE with molecular barcodes was used. TCRdb re-analysed the 5' RACE reads in MiXCR, keeping a single row per CDR3 protein. The table has around 150,000 distinct CDR3 sequences, approximately 48% seen once; the top ten hold 12% to 15%. This clonotype was observed a few times. The antigen remains undetermined. The sample taken for sequencing was synovial fluid, either unsorted or a sorted T cell fraction (not recorded which). The sequence came from a male donor with ankylosing spondylitis. The chain is built from TRBV27 and TRBJ1-5, with 7 bases fitting TRBD1. The CDR3 is CASSLAGQLQPQHF. In nucleotides, the CDR3 is TGTGCCAGCAGTTTAGCGGGACAGCTACAGCCCCAGCATTTT.